These T cell receptor beta chains were read from a single sample in a study of blood T cell repertoires in COVID-19. Profiling relied on immunoSEQ multiplex PCR, and the TCRdb table lists in-frame clones only, not all of them. This sample has 250,000 to 300,000 clones; about 90% occur once, and the top ten carry about 10%. Sequencing input: peripheral blood. The origin of the receptors is a woman in her 30s with COVID-19, enrolled during active disease. Both conserved end residues are part of each CDR3. Fields, in order: D gene, V gene, J gene, clone size, CDR3 protein, CDR3 DNA. The D gene is left open where the match is weak. Where a row states a size, it is once, few, many or the class of an expanded clone; other rows omit it.

TRBD1	TRBV19	TRBJ1-1	-	CASSITGGPTEAFF	TGTGCCAGTAGTATTACAGGGGGCCCGACTGAAGCTTTCTTT
-	TRBV24-1	TRBJ2-7	once	CATSDPPSYEQYF	TGTGCCACCAGTGATCCCCCCTCGTACGAGCAGTACTTC
TRBD2	TRBV5-4	TRBJ2-1	-	CASSSGTSGQGVNEQFF	TGTGCCAGCAGCTCCGGGACTAGCGGCCAGGGAGTCAATGAGCAGTTCTTC
TRBD2	TRBV6-5	TRBJ2-3	-	CASSYQLAGVENTQYF	TGTGCCAGCAGTTACCAACTAGCGGGAGTTGAAAATACGCAGTATTTT
-	TRBV5-6	TRBJ1-1	-	CASSLEGETCTEAFF	TGTGCCAGCAGCTTGGAAGGGGAAACTTGCACTGAAGCTTTCTTT
-	TRBV6-5	TRBJ1-1	-	CASRLTGNTEAFF	TGTGCCAGCAGATTAACAGGGAACACTGAAGCTTTCTTT
TRBD1	TRBV4-3	TRBJ2-1	once	CASSQAPIRQGASNEQFF	TGCGCCAGCAGCCAGGCCCCGATTAGACAGGGGGCCTCCAATGAGCAGTTCTTC
TRBD1	TRBV3-1/TRBV3-2	TRBJ1-4	-	CASSQKYQGATNEKLFF	TGTGCCAGCAGCCAAAAATATCAGGGGGCAACTAATGAAAAACTGTTTTTT
-	TRBV7-2	TRBJ2-7	-	CASSSLRSSYEQYF	TGTGCCAGCAGCTCCCTAAGGAGCTCCTACGAGCAGTACTTC
TRBD2	TRBV10-2	TRBJ2-5	-	CASSESRGVANKETQYF	TGCGCCAGCAGTGAGTCGCGGGGGGTGGCTAATAAAGAGACCCAGTACTTC